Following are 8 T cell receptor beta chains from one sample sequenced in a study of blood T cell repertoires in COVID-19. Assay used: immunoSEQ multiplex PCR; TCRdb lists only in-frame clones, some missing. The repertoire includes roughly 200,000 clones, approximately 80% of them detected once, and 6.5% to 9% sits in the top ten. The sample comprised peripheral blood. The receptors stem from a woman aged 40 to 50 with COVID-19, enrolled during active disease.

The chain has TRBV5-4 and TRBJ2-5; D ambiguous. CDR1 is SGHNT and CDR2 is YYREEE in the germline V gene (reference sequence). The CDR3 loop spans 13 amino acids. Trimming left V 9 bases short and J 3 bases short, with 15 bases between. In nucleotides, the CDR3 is TGTGCCACCACCCTCATGTCAGAAGAGACCCAGTACTTC. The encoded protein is CATTLMSEETQYF. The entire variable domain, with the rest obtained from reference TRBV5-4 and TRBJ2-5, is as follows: ETGVTQSPTHLIKTRGQQVTLRCSSQSGHNTVSWYQQALGQGPQFIFQYYREEENGRGNFPPRFSGLQFPNYSSELNVNALELDDSALYLCATTLMSEETQYFGPGTRLLVL.

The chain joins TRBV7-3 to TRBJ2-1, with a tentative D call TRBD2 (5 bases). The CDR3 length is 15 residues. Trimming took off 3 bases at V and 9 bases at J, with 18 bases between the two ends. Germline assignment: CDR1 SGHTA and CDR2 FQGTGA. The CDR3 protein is CASSLVSGIGSEQFF. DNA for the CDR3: TGTGCCAGCAGCTTGGTATCCGGGATAGGGAGTGAGCAGTTCTTC.

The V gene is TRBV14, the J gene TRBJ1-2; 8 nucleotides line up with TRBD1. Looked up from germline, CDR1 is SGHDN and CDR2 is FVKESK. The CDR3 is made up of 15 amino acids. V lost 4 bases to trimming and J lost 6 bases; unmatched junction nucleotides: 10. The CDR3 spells CASSLFVGQGNGYTF. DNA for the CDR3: TGTGCCAGCAGCCTCTTCGTTGGACAGGGTAATGGCTACACCTTC.

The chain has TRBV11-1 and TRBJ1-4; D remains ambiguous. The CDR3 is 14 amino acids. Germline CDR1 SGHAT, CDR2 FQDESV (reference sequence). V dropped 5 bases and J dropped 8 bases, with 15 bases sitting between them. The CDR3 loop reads CASSPAGVREKLFF. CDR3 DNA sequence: TGTGCCAGCAGCCCAGCCGGGGTGCGAGAAAAACTGTTTTTT.

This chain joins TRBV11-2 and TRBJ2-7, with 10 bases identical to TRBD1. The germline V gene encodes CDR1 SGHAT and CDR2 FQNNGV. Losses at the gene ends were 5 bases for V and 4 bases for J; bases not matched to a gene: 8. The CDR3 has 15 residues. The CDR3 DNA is TGTGCCAGCAGCCGTAGGGACAGGGGAGAATACGAGCAGTACTTC. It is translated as CASSRRDRGEYEQYF.

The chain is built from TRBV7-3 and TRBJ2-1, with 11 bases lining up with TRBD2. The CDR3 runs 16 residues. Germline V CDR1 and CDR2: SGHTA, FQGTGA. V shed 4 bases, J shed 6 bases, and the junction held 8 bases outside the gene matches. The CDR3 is CASSSTLGLAGNEQFF. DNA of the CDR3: TGTGCCAGCAGCTCGACGTTAGGACTAGCGGGCAATGAGCAGTTCTTC.

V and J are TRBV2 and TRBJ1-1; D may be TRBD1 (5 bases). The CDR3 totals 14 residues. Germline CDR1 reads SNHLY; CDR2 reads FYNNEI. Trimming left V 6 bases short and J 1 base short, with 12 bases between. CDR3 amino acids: CASSKLDRNTEAFF. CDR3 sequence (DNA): TGTGCCAGCAGCAAATTAGACAGGAACACTGAAGCTTTCTTT.

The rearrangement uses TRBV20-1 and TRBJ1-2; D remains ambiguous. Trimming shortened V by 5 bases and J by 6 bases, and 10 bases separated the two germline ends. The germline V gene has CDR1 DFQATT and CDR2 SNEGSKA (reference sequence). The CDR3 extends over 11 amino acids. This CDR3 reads CSAERVDGYTF. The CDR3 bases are TGCAGTGCTGAGAGGGTGGATGGCTACACCTTC.